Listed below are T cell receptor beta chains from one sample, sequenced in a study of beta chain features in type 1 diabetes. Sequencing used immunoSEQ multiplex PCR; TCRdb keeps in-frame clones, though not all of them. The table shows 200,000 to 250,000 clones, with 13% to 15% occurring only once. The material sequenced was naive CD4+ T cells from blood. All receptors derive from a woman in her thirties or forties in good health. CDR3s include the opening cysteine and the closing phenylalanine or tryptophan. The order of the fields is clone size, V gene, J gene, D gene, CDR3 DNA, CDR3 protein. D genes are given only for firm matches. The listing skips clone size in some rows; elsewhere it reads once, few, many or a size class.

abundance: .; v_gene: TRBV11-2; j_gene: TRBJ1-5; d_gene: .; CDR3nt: TGTGCCAGCAGCTCCGGGGTCAGAGTCAATCAGCCCCAGCATTTT; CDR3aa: CASSSGVRVNQPQHF
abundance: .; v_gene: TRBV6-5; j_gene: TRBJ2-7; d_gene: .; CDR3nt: TGTGCCAGCAGTTACTCGAGGGTTTCCTACGAGCAGTACTTC; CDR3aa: CASSYSRVSYEQYF
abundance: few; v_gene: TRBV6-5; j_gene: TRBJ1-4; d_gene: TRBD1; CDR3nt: TGTGCCAGCAGTTCCTACCAGGGGGCAGCTAATGAAAAACTGTTTTTT; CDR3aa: CASSSYQGAANEKLFF
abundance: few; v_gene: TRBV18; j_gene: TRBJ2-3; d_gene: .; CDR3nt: TGTGCCAGCTCACCGTCCGGGAGCACAGATACGCAGTATTTT; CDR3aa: CASSPSGSTDTQYF
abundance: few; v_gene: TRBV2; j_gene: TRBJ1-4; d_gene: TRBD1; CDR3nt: TGTGCCAGCACCCAGGACAGGGTGGAACTGTTTTTT; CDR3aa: CASTQDRVELFF
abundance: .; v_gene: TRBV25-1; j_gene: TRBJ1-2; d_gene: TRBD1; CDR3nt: TGTGCCAGCAGTGAACACGCCCGACAGGGCTCTGGCTACACCTTC; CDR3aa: CASSEHARQGSGYTF
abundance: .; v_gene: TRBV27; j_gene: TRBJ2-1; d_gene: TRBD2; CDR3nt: TGTGCCAGCAGTCCAAGACTAGCGGAGCAGTTCTTC; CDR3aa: CASSPRLAEQFF
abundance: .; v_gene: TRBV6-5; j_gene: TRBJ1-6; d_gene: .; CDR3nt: TGTGCCAGCACCCAGGGGCAAAATTCACCCCTCCACTTT; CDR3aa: CASTQGQNSPLHF
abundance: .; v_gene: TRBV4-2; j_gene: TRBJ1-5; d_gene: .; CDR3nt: TGTGCCAGCAGCCAAGAGGTGCAGCTGGGCAGAACTAGCAATCAGCCCCAGCATTTT; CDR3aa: CASSQEVQLGRTSNQPQHF
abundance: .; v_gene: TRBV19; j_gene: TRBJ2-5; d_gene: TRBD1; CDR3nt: TGTGCCAGTAGTCAGGGGGCGAGGGAGACCCAGTACTTC; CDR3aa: CASSQGARETQYF
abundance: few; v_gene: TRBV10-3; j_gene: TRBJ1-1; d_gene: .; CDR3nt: TGTGCCATCAGTGAGTCTGGAGGGCAGTGGGTTGAAGCTTTCTTT; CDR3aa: CAISESGGQWVEAFF
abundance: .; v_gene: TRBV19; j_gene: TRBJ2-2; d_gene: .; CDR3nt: TGTGCCAGTAGTTTGACAGTGAACACCGGGGAGCTGTTTTTT; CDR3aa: CASSLTVNTGELFF
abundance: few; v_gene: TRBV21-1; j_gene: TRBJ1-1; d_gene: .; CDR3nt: TGTGCCAGCAGCAAACCGGACAGCCTTGAAGCTTTCTTT; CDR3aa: CASSKPDSLEAFF
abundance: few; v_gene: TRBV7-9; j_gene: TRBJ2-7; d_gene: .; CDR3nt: TGTGCCAGCAGCTCAATTGGACAAGCCTACGAGCAGTACTTC; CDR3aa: CASSSIGQAYEQYF
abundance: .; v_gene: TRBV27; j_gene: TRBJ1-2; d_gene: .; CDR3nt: TGTGCCAGCAGTTTGTCGGGGTACCATTATGGCTACACCTTC; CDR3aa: CASSLSGYHYGYTF
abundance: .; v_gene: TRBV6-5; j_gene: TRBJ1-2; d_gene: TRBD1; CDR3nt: TGTGCCAGCAGTTACGGGACAGGGGCCCGCTATGGCTACACCTTC; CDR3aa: CASSYGTGARYGYTF
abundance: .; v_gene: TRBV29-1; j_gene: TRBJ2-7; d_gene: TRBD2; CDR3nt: TGCAGCGTTCAAATAGGACTAGCCTTCTACGAGCAGTACTTC; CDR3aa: CSVQIGLAFYEQYF
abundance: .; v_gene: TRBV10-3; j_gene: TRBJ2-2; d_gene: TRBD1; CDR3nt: TGTGCCATCAATGGACAGGGGCCCTCAAACACCGGGGAGCTGTTTTTT; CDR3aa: CAINGQGPSNTGELFF
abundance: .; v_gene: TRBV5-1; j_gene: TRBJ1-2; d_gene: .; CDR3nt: TGCGCCAGCAGCCCCACCTGGGGGACTGAAAGCCATGGCTACACCTTC; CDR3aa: CASSPTWGTESHGYTF
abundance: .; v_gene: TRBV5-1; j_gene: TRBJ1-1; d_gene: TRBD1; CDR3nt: TGCGCCAGCAGCTCGGACAGGGCGAACACTGAAGCTTTCTTT; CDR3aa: CASSSDRANTEAFF
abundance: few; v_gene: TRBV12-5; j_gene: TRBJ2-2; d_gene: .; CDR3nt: TGTGCTAGTGGTTTGGGAGTAACAGGAACCAACACCGGGGAGCTGTTTTTT; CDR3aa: CASGLGVTGTNTGELFF
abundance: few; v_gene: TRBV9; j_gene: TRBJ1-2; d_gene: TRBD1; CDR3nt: TGTGCCAGCAGGCCTCGGGACAGGGGTTCTTATGGCTACACCTTC; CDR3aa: CASRPRDRGSYGYTF
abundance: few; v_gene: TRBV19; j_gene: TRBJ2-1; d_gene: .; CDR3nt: TGTGCCAGTAGTATCCCGATCGGGTCTTACAATGAGCAGTTCTTC; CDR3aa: CASSIPIGSYNEQFF
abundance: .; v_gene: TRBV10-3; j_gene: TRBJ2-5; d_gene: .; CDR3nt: TGTGCCATCAGTGAGTCGAGAGCTCAAGAGACCCAGTACTTC; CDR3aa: CAISESRAQETQYF
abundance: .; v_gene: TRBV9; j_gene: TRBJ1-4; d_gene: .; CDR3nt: TGTGCCAGCAGCGTCGGGTCGACTGCAACTAATGAAAAACTGTTTTTT; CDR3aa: CASSVGSTATNEKLFF
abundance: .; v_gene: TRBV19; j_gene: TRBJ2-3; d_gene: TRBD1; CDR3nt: TGTGCCAGTAGGGGGGGAACAGGGGGAGGCACAGATACGCAGTATTTT; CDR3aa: CASRGGTGGGTDTQYF
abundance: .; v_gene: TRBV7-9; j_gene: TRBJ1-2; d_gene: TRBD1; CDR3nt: TGTGCCAGCAGCCTGGATTCGGGACAGATTTCCTATGGCTACACCTTC; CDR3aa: CASSLDSGQISYGYTF